What follows are 23 T cell receptor beta chains derived from one specimen sequenced in a study of monozygotic twins with inflammatory bowel disease. With the 5' RACE reads reprocessed, TCRdb shows one record per CDR3 protein and no DNA. There are approximately 200,000 distinct CDR3 sequences in the sample, with more than 7.5% held by the top ten. Sequenced input: blood. The receptors derive from a human donor with ulcerative colitis or Crohn's disease, or a healthy co-twin of an affected twin (not recorded which).

The chain joins TRBV5-5 to TRBJ1-5; TCRdb names TRBD1, which stays unverified in the absence of DNA. Germline assignment: CDR1 SGHKS and CDR2 YYEKEE (reference sequence). CDR3 length: 14 residues. CDR3 loop: CASSLIIRDSPQHF. The full variable domain, in which reference TRBV5-5 and TRBJ1-5 provide the parts outside the CDR3, is DAGVTQSPTHLIKTRGQQVTLRCSPISGHKSVSWYQQVLGQGPQFIFQYYEKEERGRGNFPDRFSARQFPNYSSELNVNALLLGDSALYLCASSLIIRDSPQHFGDGTRLSIL.

The chain uses TRBV7-2 and TRBJ2-7; the D call from TCRdb, TRBD2, cannot be confirmed without DNA. The CDR3 totals 15 residues. The V gene's germline CDR1 is SGHTA and CDR2 FQGNSA. The CDR3 loop is CASSLGLSPSYEQYF.

This chain links TRBV7-7 with TRBJ2-2; the D gene TCRdb calls, TRBD1, cannot be checked with no DNA. The CDR3 runs 15 residues. CDR1 and CDR2 (germline): SSHAT, FNYEAQ (reference sequence). The CDR3 here is CASSLDGTNTGELFF. Full variable domain (missing parts from reference TRBV7-7 and TRBJ2-2): GAGVSQSPRYKVTKRGQDVTLRCDPISSHATLYWYQQALGQGPEFLTYFNYEAQPDKSGLPSDRFSAERPEGSISTLTIQRTEQRDSAMYRCASSLDGTNTGELFFGEGSRLTVL.

This rearrangement joins TRBV20-1 to TRBJ2-2. The CDR3 is 13 amino acids. CDR1 DFQATT and CDR2 SNEGSKA come from the germline V gene (reference sequence). The CDR3: CSAPTPYTGELFF.

The rearrangement joins TRBV6-1 to TRBJ1-6; there is no DNA to check the TCRdb D call of TRBD1. Germline-derived CDR1 and CDR2 are MNHNS and SASEGT. This CDR3 has 16 amino acids. The CDR3: CASLRDRGNNESPLHF.

The chain recombines TRBV5-1 with TRBJ1-2; the TRBD1 assignment by TCRdb is unverifiable without DNA. The CDR3 covers 18 residues. Germline assignment: CDR1 SGHRS and CDR2 YFSETQ. CDR3 sequence reads: CASSLTLAGNYANYGYTF.

J is TRBJ2-1 and V is TRBV7-3; TCRdb selects TRBD1, and the lack of DNA leaves this call unchecked. CDR3 size: 15 residues. Germline CDR1 is SGHTA and CDR2 is FQGTGA. CDR3 loop: CASSLNPGQYNEQFF.

The gene calls are TRBV5-1 and TRBJ2-3; TCRdb gives TRBD2 as the D gene, but with no DNA this cannot be confirmed. The CDR3 covers 14 residues. Per the germline V gene, CDR1 is SGHRS and CDR2 is YFSETQ. The CDR3 loop reads CASSRLAVTDTQYF.

The chain uses TRBV5-1 and TRBJ2-1; as DNA is missing, the TRBD1 call by TCRdb cannot be tested. This CDR3 is built from 15 residues. In germline, CDR1 is SGHRS, CDR2 YFSETQ. The CDR3 is CASSPWTGFENEQFF.

J is TRBJ1-2 and V is TRBV2. The CDR3 length is 12 residues. CDR1 is SNHLY and CDR2 is FYNNEI in the germline V gene. CDR3 loop: CASRPIPYGYTF.

The J gene is TRBJ1-6, the V gene TRBV14; TCRdb calls TRBD1, which cannot be checked without DNA. CDR1 is SGHDN and CDR2 is FVKESK in the germline V gene. The CDR3 has 16 amino acids. CDR3 residues: CASSGGQGSYNSPLHF.

The chain carries TRBV4-1 and TRBJ2-7; the D call from TCRdb, TRBD1, cannot be confirmed without DNA. Germline CDR1 is MGHRA and CDR2 is YSYEKL. This CDR3 spans 14 amino acids. The CDR3 protein is CASSQDDSPYEQYF.

The chain is built from TRBV7-9 and TRBJ1-4; TCRdb's D gene call, TRBD1, goes unchecked for lack of DNA. The CDR3 runs 15 residues. Germline CDR1 SEHNR, CDR2 FQNEAQ (reference sequence). CDR3: CASSTRDRSLEKLFF.

The chain's CDR3 is CASRAYTGELFF. The chain employs TRBV7-2 and TRBJ2-2. The CDR3 totals 12 residues. From germline, CDR1 is SGHTA and CDR2 FQGNSA. Complete variable domain (other parts from reference TRBV7-2 and TRBJ2-2): GAGVSQSPSNKVTEKGKDVELRCDPISGHTALYWYRQSLGQGLEFLIYFQGNSAPDKSGLPSDRFSAERTGGSVSTLTIQRTQQEDSAVYLCASRAYTGELFFGEGSRLTVL.

This chain links TRBV6-5 with TRBJ2-3; the TCRdb call, TRBD2, lacks DNA for checking. CDR1 and CDR2 from the germline V gene are MNHEY and SVGAGI. This CDR3 contains 13 residues. This CDR3 is CASSPRPGLPPYF.

J is TRBJ1-2 and V is TRBV30. CDR3 length: 14 residues. Germline V gene data show CDR1 as GTSNPN and CDR2 as SVGIG (reference sequence). This chain's CDR3 is CAWTSSSGGGGYTF.

V and J are TRBV19 and TRBJ2-7; TCRdb names TRBD2, which stays unverified in the absence of DNA. Germline CDR1 is LNHDA and CDR2 is SQIVND (reference sequence). The CDR3 is 13 amino acids. CDR3: CASSIKGTREQYF.

The chain couples TRBV12-2 to TRBJ1-4; TCRdb outputs TRBD1, but without DNA this stays unchecked. TRBV12-2 counts as a pseudogene. The CDR3 covers 14 residues. The CDR3 is CAPASAGGSEKLFF.

V is TRBV5-1 and J is TRBJ1-1. The CDR3 sequence is 14 residues long. Germline V gene lookup returns CDR1 SGHRS and CDR2 YFSETQ. The chain's CDR3 is CASSSGDKNTEAFF. The variable domain in full, with the rest retrieved from reference TRBV5-1 and TRBJ1-1, is KAGVTQTPRYLIKTRGQQVTLSCSPISGHRSVSWYQQTPGQGLQFLFEYFSETQRNKGNFPGRFSGRQFSNSRSEMNVSTLELGDSALYLCASSSGDKNTEAFFGQGTRLTVV.

The chain carries TRBV20-1 and TRBJ2-7; TCRdb's D call, TRBD1, is unchecked because there is no DNA. The CDR3 totals 14 residues. Germline V gene data show CDR1 as DFQATT and CDR2 as SNEGSKA (reference sequence). The CDR3 sequence: CSASPELNSYEQYF.

This chain joins TRBV2 and TRBJ1-5; the TCRdb call, TRBD1, lacks DNA for checking. From germline, CDR1 is SNHLY and CDR2 FYNNEI. There are 14 residues in the CDR3. CDR3 in amino acids: CASSKQGTDQPQHF.

This chain connects TRBV19 to TRBJ1-5; TCRdb's assignment of TRBD1 cannot be checked, as there is no DNA. The CDR3 sequence is 14 residues long. CDR1 is LNHDA and CDR2 is SQIVND in the germline V gene (reference sequence). The CDR3 reads CASSTPSVGGAQHF.

The V call is TRBV27, the J call TRBJ1-4. The germline V gene encodes CDR1 MNHEY and CDR2 SMNVEV (reference sequence). This CDR3 has 13 amino acids. Here the CDR3 reads CASRGNLNEKLFF.